The T cell receptor (beta chain) under discussion was sequenced for a study of cytomegalovirus exposure and HLA in healthy donors. Study-wide points: While the bulk of TCR sequences proved rare, some public TCRs turned up in many donors. Both high specificity and high sensitivity reportedly marked the classifier's diagnosis of cytomegalovirus status. Some TCR beta chains (around 160 of them) were listed as cytomegalovirus-associated. In vitro testing confirmed a few CMV-associated chains as specific for CMV antigens.

V lost 3 bases and J 1 base, leaving 16 bases between the germline ends. Germline loops: CDR1 SGHAT, CDR2 FQNNGV. This CDR3 contains 17 residues. TCRdb keeps only in-frame clones here, not all; method: immunoSEQ multiplex PCR. The sample shows some 87,000 clones, approximately 96% of them seen only once. About this clone itself: What it recognizes is unknown.

The sequence was collected from a woman younger than 35 in good health and CMV-seronegative. The specimen was PBMCs. V and J are TRBV11-2 and TRBJ1-3; D might be TRBD1 (6 bases). CDR3 nucleotides: TGTGCCAGCAGCTTCCGGGACATTGGAAGGTCTGGAAACACCATATATTTT. It is translated as CASSFRDIGRSGNTIYF.